This TCR beta chain was captured in a study of CD8 T cells in ankylosing spondylitis. Study results and caveats: Past research had described some motif variants in reactive arthritis synovial fluid and blood. Reportedly, disease-linked clones are significantly enriched in ankylosing spondylitis patients' matched synovial fluid. Among TCR beta sequences, a motif of several highly homologous variants appeared characteristic of ankylosing spondylitis blood.

A quantitative 5'-RACE method, one with molecular barcodes, was used to make TCR beta libraries. TCRdb redid the calling of the 5' RACE reads with MiXCR, one entry per CDR3 protein. The sample lists some 200,000 distinct CDR3 sequences, more than 25% occurring once. This clonotype has a handful of counts. Its antigen is as yet unknown. Germline V gene data show CDR1 as MGHRA and CDR2 as YSYEKL. V dropped 0 bases and J dropped 5 bases, with 13 bases sitting between them. The CDR3 spans 15 residues. Sequencing input: blood, either unsorted or a sorted T cell fraction (not recorded which). The clonotype was recovered from a male donor with ankylosing spondylitis or in good health (not recorded which). The chain recombines TRBV4-1 with TRBJ2-5; D perhaps matches TRBD1 (5 bases). The DNA for the CDR3 is TGCGCCAGCAGCCAAGATAAGGGGATGACCGAGACCCAGTACTTC. Translating gives CASSQDKGMTETQYF.